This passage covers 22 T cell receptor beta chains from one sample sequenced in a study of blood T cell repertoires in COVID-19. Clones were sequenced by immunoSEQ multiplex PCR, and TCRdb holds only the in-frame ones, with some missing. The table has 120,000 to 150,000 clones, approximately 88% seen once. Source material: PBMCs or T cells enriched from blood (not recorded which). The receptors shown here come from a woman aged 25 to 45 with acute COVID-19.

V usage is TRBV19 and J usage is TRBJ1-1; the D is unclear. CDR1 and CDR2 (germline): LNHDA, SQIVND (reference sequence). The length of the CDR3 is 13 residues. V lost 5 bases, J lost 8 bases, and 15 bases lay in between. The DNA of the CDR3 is TGTGCCAGTAGTGTGAGCTTTTTCTCCGAAGCTTTCTTT. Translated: CASSVSFFSEAFF. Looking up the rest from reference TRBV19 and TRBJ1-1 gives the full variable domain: DGGITQSPKYLFRKEGQNVTLSCEQNLNHDAMYWYRQDPGQGLRLIYYSQIVNDFQKGDIAEGYSVSREKKESFPLTVTSAQKNPTAFYLCASSVSFFSEAFFGQGTRLTVV.

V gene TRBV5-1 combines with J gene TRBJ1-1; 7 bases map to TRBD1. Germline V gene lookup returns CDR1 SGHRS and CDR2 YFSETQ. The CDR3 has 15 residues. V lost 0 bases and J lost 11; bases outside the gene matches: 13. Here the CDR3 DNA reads TGCGCCAGCAGCTTGGATTCCGGGACAGATGTGATGGCTTTCTTT. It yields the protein CASSLDSGTDVMAFF.

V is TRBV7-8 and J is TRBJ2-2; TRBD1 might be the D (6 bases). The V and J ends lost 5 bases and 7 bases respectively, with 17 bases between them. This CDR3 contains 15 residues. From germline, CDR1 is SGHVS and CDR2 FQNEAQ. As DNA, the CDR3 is TGTGCCAGCAGCCTATTCCTCCAGGGGCACGGGGAGCTGTTTTTT. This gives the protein CASSLFLQGHGELFF.

The CDR3 DNA sequence: TGTGCCAGCAGCCCGGGAGGGGAGGGTGCCTACGAGCAGTACTTC. It yields the protein CASSPGGEGAYEQYF. The chain combines TRBV5-4 with TRBJ2-7, with TRBD2 matching over 8 bases. Germline CDR1 SGHNT, CDR2 YYREEE (reference sequence). V lost 4 bases to trimming and J lost 2 bases; unmatched junction nucleotides: 8. The CDR3 has 15 amino acids.

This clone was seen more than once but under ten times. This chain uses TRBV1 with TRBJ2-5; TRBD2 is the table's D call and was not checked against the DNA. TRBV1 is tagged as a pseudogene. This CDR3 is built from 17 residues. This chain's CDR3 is CTSSQGSPSGRSETQYF. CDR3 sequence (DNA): TGCACCAGCAGCCAAGGTAGTCCTAGCGGGAGGAGCGAGACCCAGTACTTC.

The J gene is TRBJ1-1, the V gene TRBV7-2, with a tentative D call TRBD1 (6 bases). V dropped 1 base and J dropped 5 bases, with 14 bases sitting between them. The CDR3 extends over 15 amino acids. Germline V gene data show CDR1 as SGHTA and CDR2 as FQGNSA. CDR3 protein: CASSLGEGGRTEAFF. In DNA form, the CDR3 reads TGTGCCAGCAGCTTAGGGGAGGGGGGAAGGACTGAAGCTTTCTTT.

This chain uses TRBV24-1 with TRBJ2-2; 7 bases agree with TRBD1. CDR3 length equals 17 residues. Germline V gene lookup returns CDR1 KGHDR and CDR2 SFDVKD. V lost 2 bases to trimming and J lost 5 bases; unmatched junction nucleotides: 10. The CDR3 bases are TGTGCCACCAGTGATTCCCCCCACAGGGGAAAGACCGGGGAGCTGTTTTTT. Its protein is CATSDSPHRGKTGELFF.

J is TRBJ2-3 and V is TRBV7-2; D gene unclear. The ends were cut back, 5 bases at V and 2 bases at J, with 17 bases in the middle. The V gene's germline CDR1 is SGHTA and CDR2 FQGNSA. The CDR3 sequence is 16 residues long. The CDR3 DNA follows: TGTGCCAGCAGCCCTATGCCAACCTCATACACAGATACGCAGTATTTT. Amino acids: CASSPMPTSYTDTQYF.

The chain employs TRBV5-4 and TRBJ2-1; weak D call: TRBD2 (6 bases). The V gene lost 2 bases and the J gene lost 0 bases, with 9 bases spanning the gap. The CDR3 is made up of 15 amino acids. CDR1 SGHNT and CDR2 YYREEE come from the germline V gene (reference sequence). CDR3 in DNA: TGTGCCAGCAGCTTCCGGGAGAGCTCCTACAATGAGCAGTTCTTC. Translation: CASSFRESSYNEQFF.

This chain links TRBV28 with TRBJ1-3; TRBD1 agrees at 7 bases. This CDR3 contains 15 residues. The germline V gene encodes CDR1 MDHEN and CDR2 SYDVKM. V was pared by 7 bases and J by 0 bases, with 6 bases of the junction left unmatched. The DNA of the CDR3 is TGTGCCAGCACCCTGGGACAGTACTCTGGAAACACCATATATTTT. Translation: CASTLGQYSGNTIYF.

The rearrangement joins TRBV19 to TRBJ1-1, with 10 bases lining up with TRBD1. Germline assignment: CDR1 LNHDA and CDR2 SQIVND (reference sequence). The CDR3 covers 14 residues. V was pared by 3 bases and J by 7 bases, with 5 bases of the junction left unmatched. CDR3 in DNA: TGTGCCAGTAGTATTGGGGACAGGGGAGTTGAAGCTTTCTTT. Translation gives CASSIGDRGVEAFF.

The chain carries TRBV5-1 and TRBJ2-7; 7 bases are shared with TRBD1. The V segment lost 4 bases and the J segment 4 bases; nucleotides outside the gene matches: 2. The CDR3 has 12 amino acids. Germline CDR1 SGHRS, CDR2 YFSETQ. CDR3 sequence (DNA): TGCGCCAGCAGCCTGACAGGGTACGAGCAGTACTTC. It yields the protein CASSLTGYEQYF. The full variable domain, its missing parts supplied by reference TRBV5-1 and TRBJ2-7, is KAGVTQTPRYLIKTRGQQVTLSCSPISGHRSVSWYQQTPGQGLQFLFEYFSETQRNKGNFPGRFSGRQFSNSRSEMNVSTLELGDSALYLCASSLTGYEQYFGPGTRLTVT.

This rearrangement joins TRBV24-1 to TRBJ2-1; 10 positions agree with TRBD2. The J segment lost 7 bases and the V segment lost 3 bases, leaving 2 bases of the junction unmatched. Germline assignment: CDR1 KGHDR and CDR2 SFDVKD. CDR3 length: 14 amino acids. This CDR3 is CATSDILAGNEQFF. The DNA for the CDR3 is TGTGCCACCAGTGATATACTAGCGGGGAATGAGCAGTTCTTC.

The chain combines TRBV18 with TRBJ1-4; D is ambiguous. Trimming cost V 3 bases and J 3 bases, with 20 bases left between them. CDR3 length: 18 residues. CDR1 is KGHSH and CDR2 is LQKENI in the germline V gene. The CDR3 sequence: CASSPTRDPNRANEKLFF. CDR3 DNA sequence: TGTGCCAGCTCACCGACCCGGGATCCGAATAGGGCTAATGAAAAACTGTTTTTT.

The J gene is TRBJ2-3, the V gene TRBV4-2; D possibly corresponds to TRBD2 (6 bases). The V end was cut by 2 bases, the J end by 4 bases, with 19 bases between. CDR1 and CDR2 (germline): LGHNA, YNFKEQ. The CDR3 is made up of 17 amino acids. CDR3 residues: CASSQQASREPSDTQYF. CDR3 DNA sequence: TGTGCCAGCAGCCAACAAGCTTCACGGGAGCCCTCAGATACGCAGTATTTT.

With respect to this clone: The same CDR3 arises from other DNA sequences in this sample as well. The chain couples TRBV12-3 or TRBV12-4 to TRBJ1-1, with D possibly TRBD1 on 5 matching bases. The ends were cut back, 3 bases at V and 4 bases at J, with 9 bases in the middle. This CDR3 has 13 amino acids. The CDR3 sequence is CASSLAQGTEAFF. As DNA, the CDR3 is TGTGCCAGCAGTTTGGCTCAGGGCACTGAAGCTTTCTTT.

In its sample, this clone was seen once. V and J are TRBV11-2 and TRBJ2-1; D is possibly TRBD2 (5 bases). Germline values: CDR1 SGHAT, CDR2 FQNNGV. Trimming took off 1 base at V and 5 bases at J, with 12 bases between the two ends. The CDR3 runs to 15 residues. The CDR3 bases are TGTGCCAGCAGCTTAGCGGTTAGCGCCAACAATGAGCAGTTCTTC. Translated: CASSLAVSANNEQFF.

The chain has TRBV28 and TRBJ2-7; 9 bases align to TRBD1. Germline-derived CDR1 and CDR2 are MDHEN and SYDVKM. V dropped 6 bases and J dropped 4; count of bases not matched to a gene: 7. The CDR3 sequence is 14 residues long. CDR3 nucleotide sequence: TGTGCCAGCAGACTACAGGGGGCGAGGTACGAGCAGTACTTC. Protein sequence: CASRLQGARYEQYF. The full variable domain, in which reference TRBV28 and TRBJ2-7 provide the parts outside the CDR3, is DVKVTQSSRYLVKRTGEKVFLECVQDMDHENMFWYRQDPGLGLRLIYFSYDVKMKEKGDIPEGYSVSREKKERFSLILESASTNQTSMYLCASRLQGARYEQYFGPGTRLTVT.

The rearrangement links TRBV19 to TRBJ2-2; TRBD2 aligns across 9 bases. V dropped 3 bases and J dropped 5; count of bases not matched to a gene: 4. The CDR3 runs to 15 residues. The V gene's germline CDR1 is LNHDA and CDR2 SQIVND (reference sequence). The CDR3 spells CASSIPSGRTGELFF. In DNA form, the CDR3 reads TGTGCCAGTAGTATCCCGAGCGGGAGGACCGGGGAGCTGTTTTTT.

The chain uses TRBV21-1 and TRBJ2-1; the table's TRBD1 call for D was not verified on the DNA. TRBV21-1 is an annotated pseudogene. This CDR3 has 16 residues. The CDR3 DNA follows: TGTGCCAGCAGCATGCGGGAGACAGGGGGGGTAAATGAGCAGTTCTTC. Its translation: CASSMRETGGVNEQFF.

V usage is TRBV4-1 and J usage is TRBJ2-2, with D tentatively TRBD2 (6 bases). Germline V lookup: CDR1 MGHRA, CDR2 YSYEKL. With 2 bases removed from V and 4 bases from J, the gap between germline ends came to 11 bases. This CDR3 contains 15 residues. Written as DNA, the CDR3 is TGCGCCAGCAGCCAAAGAACTAGCAGCACCGGGGAGCTGTTTTTT. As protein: CASSQRTSSTGELFF.

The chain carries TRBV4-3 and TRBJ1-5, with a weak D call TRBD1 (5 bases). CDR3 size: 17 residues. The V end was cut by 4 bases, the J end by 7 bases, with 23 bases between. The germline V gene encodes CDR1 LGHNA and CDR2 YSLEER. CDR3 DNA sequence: TGCGCCAGCAGCCGAGTGCTCGGGGGTTTGGAGGAACAGCCCCAGCATTTT. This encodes CASSRVLGGLEEQPQHF.